These 19 T cell receptor beta chains came from one sample sequenced in a study of blood T cell repertoires in COVID-19. Clones were read by immunoSEQ multiplex PCR, and TCRdb kept only the in-frame ones, dropping some. The data hold over 250,000 clones, with more than 70% observed a single time. Sample: peripheral blood. These TCRs come from a woman in her thirties or forties who had recovered from COVID-19.

Only one count was recorded for this clone. The chain recombines TRBV9 with TRBJ1-2, with TRBD1 matching over 8 bases. J was trimmed by 5 bases and V by 4 bases; bases with no gene match: 22. The germline V gene encodes CDR1 SGDLS and CDR2 YYNGEE. This CDR3 has 19 residues. DNA of the CDR3: TGTGCCAGCAGCCTAAGGACAGGGCCCGCCCCGAACCCCTTTTATGGCTACACCTTC. Translated, it gives CASSLRTGPAPNPFYGYTF. Using reference TRBV9 and TRBJ1-2 for the parts outside the CDR3, the full variable domain is DSGVTQTPKHLITATGQRVTLRCSPRSGDLSVYWYQQSLDQGLQFLIQYYNGEERAKGNILERFSAQQFPDLHSELNLSSLELGDSALYFCASSLRTGPAPNPFYGYTFGSGTRLTVV.

The gene calls are TRBV5-1 and TRBJ1-2, with 8 nucleotides matching TRBD1. The V segment lost 1 base and the J segment 3 bases; nucleotides outside the gene matches: 8. In germline, CDR1 is SGHRS, CDR2 YFSETQ. The CDR3 covers 16 residues. The CDR3 protein is CASSLRRDRTYYGYTF. The CDR3 bases are TGCGCCAGCAGCTTGCGCCGGGACAGGACCTACTATGGCTACACCTTC.

This clone was counted once. V is TRBV24-1 and J is TRBJ1-4, with 9 bases fitting TRBD1. J gave up 7 bases and V 2 bases, and 7 bases lay outside the gene matches. This CDR3 comprises 16 residues. From germline, CDR1 is KGHDR and CDR2 SFDVKD. The CDR3 DNA reads as TGTGCCACCAGTGATTGGTCGGGACAGGGTGCTGAAAAACTGTTTTTT. This sequence encodes CATSDWSGQGAEKLFF.

The chain has TRBV2 and TRBJ2-7; maybe TRBD2 (6 bases). The CDR3 runs 15 residues. V gave up 2 bases and J gave up 0 bases, with 11 bases separating them. Germline CDR1 and CDR2: SNHLY and FYNNEI. In DNA form, the CDR3 reads TGTGCCAGCAGTGAATTTGGGGGGAGCTCCTACGAGCAGTACTTC. It codes for CASSEFGGSSYEQYF.

The V call is TRBV5-8, the J call TRBJ1-4; TRBD1 is a possible D gene (6 bases). Germline V gene sequence: CDR1 SGHTS, CDR2 YDEGEE. The CDR3 has 17 residues. The ends were cut back, 0 bases at V and 0 bases at J, with 12 bases in the middle. The CDR3, as DNA: TGTGCCAGCAGCTTGGGTGGGACACTTACAACTAATGAAAAACTGTTTTTT. It specifies CASSLGGTLTTNEKLFF.

This clone was counted once. The J gene is TRBJ2-3, the V gene TRBV15; no clear D. Germline CDR1 and CDR2: LNHNV and YYDKDF (reference sequence). The V and J ends lost 0 bases and 6 bases respectively, with 7 bases between them. The CDR3 is 13 amino acids. The CDR3 DNA is TGTGCCACCAGCAGAGATCACGGGGATACGCAGTATTTT. Amino acid sequence: CATSRDHGDTQYF.

This sequence joins TRBV30 and TRBJ1-5, with a tentative D call TRBD1 (6 bases). CDR3 length: 15 amino acids. Germline assignment: CDR1 GTSNPN and CDR2 SVGIG (reference sequence). Trimming took off 0 bases at V and 0 bases at J, with 9 bases between the two ends. CDR3 sequence reads: CAWSVGGGSNQPQHF. CDR3 bases: TGTGCCTGGAGTGTAGGGGGGGGTAGCAATCAGCCCCAGCATTTT.

The chain is built from TRBV6-6 and TRBJ1-3; 7 bases match TRBD1. Germline V gives CDR1 MNHNY, CDR2 SVGAGI (reference sequence). This CDR3 is 16 amino acids long. The V segment lost 2 bases and the J segment 4 bases; nucleotides outside the gene matches: 8. CDR3 protein: CASSYPPTGRGNTIYF. The CDR3 DNA follows: TGTGCCAGCAGTTACCCCCCGACAGGGAGGGGAAACACCATATATTTT.

The rearrangement uses TRBV6-1 and TRBJ2-7, with D hard to call. The CDR3 is made up of 13 amino acids. Germline CDR1 and CDR2: MNHNS and SASEGT. V lost 0 bases and J lost 3, with 6 bases in between. Here the CDR3 reads CASSEAVYYEQYF. CDR3 DNA sequence: TGTGCCAGCAGTGAAGCCGTCTACTACGAGCAGTACTTC.

The V call is TRBV25-1, the J call TRBJ1-2; 7 nucleotides match TRBD1. V shed 11 bases and J 3 bases; nucleotides not matched to a gene: 9. Looked up from germline, CDR1 is MGHDK and CDR2 is SYGVNS. This CDR3 is 13 amino acids long. This chain's CDR3 is CASQGERDYGYTF. The CDR3 nucleotides are TGTGCCTCTCAGGGGGAAAGGGACTATGGCTACACCTTC.

This clone has only one observation. V gene TRBV27 combines with J gene TRBJ2-1, with 11 bases that match TRBD2. The CDR3 loop spans 17 amino acids. V lost 6 bases and J lost 9; bases outside the gene matches: 16. Per the germline V gene, CDR1 is MNHEY and CDR2 is SMNVEV (reference sequence). In DNA form, the CDR3 reads TGTGCCAGCAGCACACCCCTTAGCGGGAGGGGGGTAGGTGAGCAGTTCTTC. This translates into CASSTPLSGRGVGEQFF.

The chain links TRBV10-3 to TRBJ2-3; 8 bases map to TRBD2. CDR1 is ENHRY and CDR2 is SYGVKD in the germline V gene. Trimming took 7 bases from V and 3 from J; bases not matched to a gene: 6. The CDR3 loop spans 14 amino acids. The CDR3 nucleotides read TGTGCCATCACCCCAGCGGGAGAGACAGATACGCAGTATTTT. This gives the protein CAITPAGETDTQYF.

The chain couples TRBV27 to TRBJ2-3; 11 bases fit TRBD2. V shed 8 bases and J 10 bases; nucleotides not matched to a gene: 11. Germline V CDR1 and CDR2: MNHEY, SMNVEV (reference sequence). The CDR3 runs to 14 residues. CDR3 loop: CASGGTSGSRPQYF. DNA for the CDR3: TGTGCCAGCGGGGGGACTAGCGGTTCTCGGCCGCAGTATTTT.

A single count supports this clone. The V call is TRBV24-1, the J call TRBJ2-2; 7 nucleotides align to TRBD1. The CDR3 has 15 amino acids. Trimming took 5 bases from V and 7 from J; bases not matched to a gene: 9. Germline assignment: CDR1 KGHDR and CDR2 SFDVKD. CDR3 DNA: TGTGCCACCAGTGCCCTCGACAGGGATGGCGGGGAGCTGTTTTTT. Amino acids: CATSALDRDGGELFF.

The CDR3 sequence: CASSRRSGEAPVLPEAFF. The CDR3 region has the DNA TGCGCCAGCAGCCGGCGGTCCGGGGAGGCCCCCGTCCTTCCTGAAGCTTTCTTT. This chain links TRBV5-1 with TRBJ1-1; D remains unclear. Germline-derived CDR1 and CDR2 are SGHRS and YFSETQ. The V end lost 4 bases, the J end lost 6 bases, and 28 bases lay between the germline ends. The CDR3 runs 18 residues.

The rearrangement links TRBV30 to TRBJ1-3, with TRBD1 as a possible D gene (6 bases). Trimming removed 0 bases at V and 7 bases at J, with 13 bases between. Germline V gene sequence: CDR1 GTSNPN, CDR2 SVGIG (reference sequence). This CDR3 contains 14 residues. CDR3 sequence reads: CAWSVRTVGNTIYF. CDR3 nucleotide sequence: TGTGCCTGGAGTGTACGGACAGTGGGGAACACCATATATTTT.

The rearrangement uses TRBV6-2 or TRBV6-3 and TRBJ2-7, with 10 bases identical to TRBD2. The J segment lost 1 base and the V segment lost 4 bases, leaving 4 bases of the junction unmatched. The CDR3 has 15 amino acids. The germline CDR1 and CDR2 sequences are MNHEY and SVGEGT. In nucleotides, the CDR3 is TGTGCCAGCAGTTTAGCGGGAGGAAGGTCCTACGAGCAGTACGTC. It encodes CASSLAGGRSYEQYV.

This clone was picked up a small number of times. The rearrangement joins TRBV7-2 to TRBJ2-1, with D possibly TRBD2 on 5 matching bases. This CDR3 comprises 15 residues. The germline V gene encodes CDR1 SGHTA and CDR2 FQGNSA. V shed 5 bases and J shed 3 bases, with 14 bases lying between them. The CDR3 DNA reads as TGTGCCAGCAGCCCCGATCCGGGGAACTACAATGAGCAGTTCTTC. The encoded protein is CASSPDPGNYNEQFF.

The CDR3: CASSGGQAIYEQYF. In DNA, the CDR3 is TGTGCCAGCAGCGGGGGACAGGCCATCTACGAGCAGTACTTC. The gene calls are TRBV9 and TRBJ2-7, with TRBD1 matching over 8 bases. The V and J ends lost 3 bases and 3 bases, in that order; junction bases with no gene match: 5. CDR1 and CDR2 from the germline V gene are SGDLS and YYNGEE. This CDR3 has 14 residues.